A single sample is the source of the 10 T cell receptor beta chains below, sequenced in a study of Graves' ophthalmopathy and Graves' hyperthyroidism. Amplified TCR beta CDR3 regions were obtained using RNA transcripts as template. HTBI-primed first-round RT-PCR preceded second-round multiplex PCR. TCRdb passed the multiplex PCR reads through MiXCR, listing each CDR3 protein once. The data show hundreds of thousands of distinct CDR3 sequences, around a fifth seen once. Sequenced: peripheral blood. All receptors come from a woman aged 18-29 years with stable Graves' hyperthyroidism. Some clones in this sample may be carry-over from other donors' samples.

In this sample, this clonotype turned up many times. The chain couples TRBV6-1 to TRBJ2-5; TRBD1 matches 7 bases. Trimming cost V 8 bases and J 2 bases; bases outside gene matches: 5. This CDR3 is 13 amino acids long. Germline loops: CDR1 MNHNS, CDR2 SASEGT. CDR3 in DNA: TGTGCCAGCGCCGGGACAGAGCAAGAGACCCAGTACTTC. Its protein is CASAGTEQETQYF.

The chain has TRBV12-3 or TRBV12-4 and TRBJ1-1; the D is unclear. Trimming took off 6 bases at V and 0 bases at J, with 23 bases between the two ends. This CDR3 is built from 18 residues. CDR3 bases: TGTGCCAGCAGCCCAGATCCTGGACTCGATACCATGAACACTGAAGCTTTCTTT. Its protein product is CASSPDPGLDTMNTEAFF.

This clonotype was seen more than once but under ten times. The genes are TRBV25-1 and TRBJ1-3, with D maybe TRBD1 (6 bases). The CDR3 totals 17 residues. Germline assignment: CDR1 MGHDK and CDR2 SYGVNS. Trimming left V 1 base short and J 0 bases short, with 13 bases between. The CDR3 spells CASSEWEQTGSGNTIYF. For the CDR3, the DNA is TGTGCCAGCAGTGAATGGGAACAGACAGGCTCTGGAAACACCATATATTTT.

This clonotype has at least ten counts. The chain links TRBV29-1 to TRBJ2-7; D is perhaps TRBD1 or TRBD2 (5 bases each). Trimming removed 4 bases from V and 5 bases from J, with 15 bases in between. In germline, CDR1 is SQVTM, CDR2 ANQGSEA. This CDR3 is 13 amino acids long. Here the CDR3 DNA reads TGCAGCGTTGGTCTACAGGCGGGCGACGAGCAGTACTTC. It translates to CSVGLQAGDEQYF.

This clonotype has at least ten counts. This rearrangement joins TRBV10-2 to TRBJ2-7; 12 nucleotides line up with TRBD1. The CDR3 loop spans 13 amino acids. V shed 8 bases and J 7 bases; nucleotides not matched to a gene: 6. Germline CDR1 and CDR2: WSHSY and SAAADI. CDR3 in amino acids: CASRDRGPGEQYF. The CDR3 DNA follows: TGCGCCAGCCGGGACAGGGGGCCGGGGGAGCAGTACTTC.

The J gene is TRBJ1-1, the V gene TRBV28, with D maybe TRBD1 (5 bases). Germline V gene data show CDR1 as MDHEN and CDR2 as SYDVKM. Trimming cost V 8 bases and J 5 bases, with 18 bases left between them. The CDR3 spans 14 residues. CDR3: CASGPMGEWTEAFF. The CDR3 DNA follows: TGTGCCAGCGGACCCATGGGGGAATGGACTGAAGCTTTCTTT.

This clonotype has ten or more counts. The gene calls are TRBV20-1 and TRBJ1-1; TRBD1 might be the D (6 bases). Between the trimmed V and J ends, which lost 7 bases and 5 bases, there was a span of 11 bases. The CDR3 is made up of 11 amino acids. From germline, CDR1 is DFQATT and CDR2 SNEGSKA (reference sequence). CDR3 region: CSGQGRTEAFF. Written as DNA, the CDR3 is TGCAGTGGTCAGGGGCGAACTGAAGCTTTCTTT.

This clonotype was counted many times. The gene calls are TRBV10-3 and TRBJ2-5, with TRBD2 matching over 12 bases. The CDR3 totals 15 residues. J gave up 5 bases and V 6 bases, and 7 bases lay outside the gene matches. Germline V CDR1 and CDR2: ENHRY, SYGVKD. The CDR3 loop reads CAIRASGGALETQYF. DNA of the CDR3: TGTGCCATCAGAGCTAGCGGGGGGGCATTGGAGACCCAGTACTTC.

This clonotype was counted ten times or more. This sequence joins TRBV27 and TRBJ1-6, with unresolved D. V dropped 5 bases and J dropped 8 bases, with 19 bases sitting between them. CDR3 length: 16 residues. The germline gives CDR1 MNHEY, CDR2 SMNVEV (reference sequence). CDR3 sequence (DNA): TGTGCCAGCAGTCCACTTAGCCCGACGGTAGATTCACCCCTCCACTTT. Translated, it gives CASSPLSPTVDSPLHF.

This clonotype was seen repeatedly, ten times or more. V and J are TRBV20-1 and TRBJ1-1; 7 bases fit TRBD1. Germline lookup yields CDR1 DFQATT and CDR2 SNEGSKA (reference sequence). Trimming removed 6 bases from V and 0 bases from J; junction bases left unmatched: 4. The CDR3 sequence is 13 residues long. Written as DNA, the CDR3 is TGCAGTGCATTTGACAGGGTGAACACTGAAGCTTTCTTT. This sequence encodes CSAFDRVNTEAFF.